These T cell receptor beta chains were read from a single sample in a study of cytomegalovirus exposure and HLA in healthy donors. This table comes from immunoSEQ multiplex PCR, and its TCRdb copy is limited to in-frame clones, with some not included. The repertoire holds about 200,000 clones, with 79% as singletons. The sample comprised PBMCs. The receptors were sampled from a man aged 50-59 years in good health and CMV-seronegative. The CDR3 runs from the conserved cysteine through the conserved F or W. The order of the fields is J gene, D gene, clone size, V gene, CDR3 protein, CDR3 DNA. A D gene is named only where the DNA matches it firmly. The listing skips clone size in some rows; elsewhere it reads once, few, many or a size class.

>TRBJ1-4|NA|NA|TRBV28
CASSSRNMNEKLFF
TGTGCCAGCAGTTCCAGGAACATGAATGAAAAACTGTTTTTT
>TRBJ2-7|TRBD1|NA|TRBV7-6
CASSYGTGATYEQYF
TGTGCCAGCAGCTACGGGACAGGGGCGACCTACGAGCAGTACTTC
>TRBJ1-1|NA|few|TRBV25-1
CASSPSLGGNTEAFF
TGTGCCAGCTCCCCCTCTCTAGGGGGGAACACTGAAGCTTTCTTT
>TRBJ1-5|NA|few|TRBV2
CASRMGLGDNQPQHF
TGTGCCAGCAGGATGGGACTGGGAGACAATCAGCCCCAGCATTTT
>TRBJ1-6|TRBD1|NA|TRBV5-4
CASSSTGSGSPLHF
TGTGCCAGCAGCTCGACAGGGTCGGGTTCACCCCTCCACTTT
>TRBJ2-7|TRBD2|NA|TRBV27
CASTNSGSSYEQYF
TGTGCCAGCACCAATAGCGGGAGCTCCTACGAGCAGTACTTC
>TRBJ2-7|NA|once|TRBV7-3
CASSSEGGGVYEQYF
TGTGCCAGCAGCTCCGAGGGGGGAGGGGTCTACGAGCAGTACTTC
>TRBJ2-3|TRBD2|few|TRBV7-2
CASSLTSAADTQYF
TGTGCCAGCAGCTTAACTAGCGCGGCAGATACGCAGTATTTT
>TRBJ1-1|TRBD1|NA|TRBV5-4
CASSFQGAEAFF
TGTGCCAGCAGCTTCCAGGGGGCTGAAGCTTTCTTT
>TRBJ2-2|NA|NA|TRBV7-3
CASSPEGGAAGELFF
TGTGCCAGCAGCCCTGAGGGGGGGGCAGCCGGGGAGCTGTTTTTT
>TRBJ2-7|NA|NA|TRBV5-4
CASSSGTFPYEQYF
TGTGCCAGCAGCTCCGGGACTTTCCCCTACGAGCAGTACTTC
>TRBJ1-4|NA|NA|TRBV5-1
CASSLAGGNEKLFF
TGCGCCAGCAGCTTGGCCGGGGGGAATGAAAAACTGTTTTTT
>TRBJ1-2|TRBD1|few|TRBV9
CASSALGDRVGGGYTF
TGTGCCAGCAGCGCTCTGGGCGACAGGGTGGGAGGAGGCTACACCTTC
>TRBJ2-2|NA|NA|TRBV7-3
CASSLFSSGGTGELFF
TGTGCCAGCAGCTTATTCTCAAGTGGGGGGACCGGGGAGCTGTTTTTT
>TRBJ2-1|NA|NA|TRBV28
CASSLPDSHYNEQFF
TGTGCCAGCAGTCTCCCGGACTCCCACTACAATGAGCAGTTCTTC
>TRBJ2-7|TRBD1|once|TRBV11-1
CASSGTGGRSYEQYF
TGTGCCAGCAGCGGGACAGGGGGTCGCTCCTACGAGCAGTACTTC
>TRBJ2-5|NA|NA|TRBV11-2
CASSLGGLGQETQYF
TGTGCCAGCAGCCTCGGGGGTTTAGGTCAAGAGACCCAGTACTTC
>TRBJ2-2|NA|NA|TRBV7-9
CASTFSGSRFSGELFF
TGTGCCAGCACCTTCTCGGGTTCTCGGTTCTCCGGGGAGCTGTTTTTT
>TRBJ1-2|TRBD1|NA|TRBV29-1
CSGTGQGGHGYTF
TGCAGCGGGACTGGACAGGGGGGACATGGCTACACCTTC
>TRBJ2-2|TRBD1|NA|TRBV5-4
CASSFGQGNTGELFF
TGTGCCAGCAGCTTTGGACAGGGGAACACCGGGGAGCTGTTTTTT
>TRBJ2-2|TRBD1|NA|TRBV7-6
CASSPRGRGLVGELFF
TGTGCCAGCAGCCCGAGGGGCAGGGGGCTGGTCGGGGAGCTGTTTTTT
>TRBJ1-6|TRBD1|NA|TRBV7-2
CASSLNAGTGNSPLHF
TGTGCCAGCAGCTTAAACGCCGGGACAGGGAATTCACCCCTCCACTTT
>TRBJ2-2|TRBD2|NA|TRBV27
CASVASGMTNTGELFF
TGTGCCAGCGTAGCTAGCGGGATGACGAACACCGGGGAGCTGTTTTTT
>TRBJ2-3|NA|NA|TRBV7-3
CASSLTGPDTQYF
TGTGCCAGCAGCTTAACGGGCCCAGATACGCAGTATTTT
>TRBJ2-5|NA|NA|TRBV12-5
CASGPMQGLGETQYF
TGTGCTAGTGGACCTATGCAGGGGCTGGGAGAGACCCAGTACTTC
>TRBJ2-7|TRBD2|NA|TRBV15
CATSSPFSGSPYEQYF
TGTGCCACCAGCAGCCCCTTTAGCGGGAGCCCCTACGAGCAGTACTTC
>TRBJ1-1|NA|few|TRBV14
CASSPPGMNTEAFF
TGTGCCAGCAGCCCCCCCGGGATGAACACTGAAGCTTTCTTT
>TRBJ1-1|TRBD1|few|TRBV7-2
CASSLARQGKAFF
TGTGCCAGCAGCTTAGCTAGACAGGGTAAAGCTTTCTTT
>TRBJ2-3|TRBD2|NA|TRBV5-1
CASSEGLAGPSGDTQYF
TGCGCCAGCAGCGAGGGACTAGCGGGACCCTCGGGAGATACGCAGTATTTT
>TRBJ2-2|TRBD2|NA|TRBV19
CATFKSSGPNTGELFF
TGTGCCACCTTTAAAAGTAGCGGGCCGAACACCGGGGAGCTGTTTTTT
>TRBJ1-1|NA|NA|TRBV18
CASSPGRLEAFF
TGTGCCAGCTCACCAGGGCGCCTTGAAGCTTTCTTT
>TRBJ2-1|TRBD2|NA|TRBV19
CASSSRTSGRGNNEQFF
TGTGCCAGTAGTTCAAGGACTAGCGGGAGGGGAAACAATGAGCAGTTCTTC
>TRBJ1-1|NA|NA|TRBV11-2
CASSFWQGNTEAFF
TGTGCCAGCAGCTTTTGGCAGGGGAACACTGAAGCTTTCTTT
>TRBJ2-1|NA|once|TRBV9
CASSPLNLAANEQFF
TGTGCCAGCAGCCCACTTAACTTAGCGGCCAATGAGCAGTTCTTC
>TRBJ2-7|TRBD2|NA|TRBV27
CASKASGSSYEQYF
TGTGCCAGCAAAGCTAGCGGGAGCTCCTACGAGCAGTACTTC
>TRBJ2-3|TRBD2|NA|TRBV30
CAWSTSLAGGRDTQYF
TGTGCCTGGAGCACATCTCTAGCGGGAGGGCGAGATACGCAGTATTTT
>TRBJ1-6|NA|NA|TRBV28
CASSLTNSPLHF
TGTGCCAGCAGCCTAACTAATTCACCCCTCCACTTT
>TRBJ1-2|NA|NA|TRBV10-3
CAISEYENYGYTF
TGTGCCATCAGTGAATATGAGAACTATGGCTACACCTTC
>TRBJ2-1|TRBD2|NA|TRBV28
CASSLAGVYEQFF
TGTGCCAGCAGTCTAGCGGGAGTCTATGAGCAGTTCTTC
>TRBJ2-5|NA|NA|TRBV5-4
CASSFPGVQETQYF
TGTGCCAGCAGCTTTCCAGGGGTTCAAGAGACCCAGTACTTC
>TRBJ2-5|TRBD1|NA|TRBV4-2
CASSQGSSGGSQETQYF
TGTGCCAGCAGCCAAGGAAGTTCAGGGGGATCACAAGAGACCCAGTACTTC
>TRBJ2-7|NA|NA|TRBV7-9
CASSLSLASYEQYF
TGTGCCAGCAGCTTAAGTCTAGCGTCCTACGAGCAGTACTTC
>TRBJ2-7|NA|NA|TRBV7-5
CVRSRRDRGF
TGTGTCAGAAGCCGGAGGGACAGGGGATTC
>TRBJ2-7|TRBD1|NA|TRBV28
CASRPGQGGHYEQYF
TGTGCCAGCAGACCCGGACAGGGGGGCCACTACGAGCAGTACTTC
>TRBJ2-5|TRBD1|NA|TRBV6-5
CASSPTGGGPGEQYF
TGTGCCAGCAGTCCCACAGGGGGCGGGCCTGGGGAGCAGTACTTC
>TRBJ2-7|TRBD2|NA|TRBV6-5
CASSYSGGRAYEQYF
TGTGCCAGCAGTTACAGTGGCGGGAGGGCCTACGAGCAGTACTTC
>TRBJ2-1|NA|NA|TRBV28
CASSLGGSRNEQFF
TGTGCCAGCAGTTTGGGTGGGAGTAGAAATGAGCAGTTCTTC
>TRBJ1-1|TRBD1|few|TRBV2
CASTKTGRNTEAFF
TGTGCCAGCACCAAGACAGGGCGGAACACTGAAGCTTTCTTT
>TRBJ1-4|TRBD1|NA|TRBV7-2
CASSQTGVTNEKLFF
TGTGCCAGCAGCCAGACAGGGGTAACTAATGAAAAACTGTTTTTT
>TRBJ2-1|TRBD2|NA|TRBV29-1
CSGLAGGAGEQFF
TGCAGCGGCTTAGCGGGAGGGGCCGGTGAGCAGTTCTTC
>TRBJ1-2|NA|NA|TRBV23-1
CARGLGDYDGYTF
TGCGCCAGGGGGTTGGGGGACTACGATGGCTACACCTTC
>TRBJ1-2|NA|NA|TRBV27
CASSLSGEPNYGYTF
TGTGCCAGCAGTTTATCCGGGGAACCTAACTATGGCTACACCTTC
>TRBJ2-5|TRBD1|few|TRBV19
CASSIRGQGKSETQYF
TGTGCCAGTAGTATTAGGGGGCAGGGTAAATCGGAGACCCAGTACTTC
>TRBJ2-7|TRBD1|NA|TRBV5-6
CASSQQGQGSYEQYF
TGTGCCAGCAGCCAGCAAGGACAGGGGTCCTACGAGCAGTACTTC
>TRBJ1-1|NA|NA|TRBV6-5
CASSTGSRNTEAFF
TGTGCCAGCAGTACAGGGAGCAGGAACACTGAAGCTTTCTTT
>TRBJ1-1|NA|NA|TRBV5-1
CASSRDTQNTEAFF
TGCGCCAGCAGCAGGGACACACAGAACACTGAAGCTTTCTTT
>TRBJ2-5|TRBD1|once|TRBV15
CATGQGKETQYF
TGTGCCACGGGACAGGGGAAAGAGACCCAGTACTTC